The rows below give T cell receptor beta chains drawn from one sample of a study of blood T cell repertoires in COVID-19. The repertoire was sequenced with immunoSEQ multiplex PCR; TCRdb's copy has only in-frame clones and lacks some. The sample lists approximately 16,000 clones; approximately 78% were seen once. The sequencing input was peripheral blood. The receptors derive from an elderly man with active or convalescent COVID-19. Both conserved end residues are part of each CDR3. D genes are given only for firm matches. The size field is filled for only some rows; it gives once, few, many or a size class.

d_call j_call v_call clone_size cdr3_aa cdr3_nt
. TRBJ2-5 TRBV4-1 . CASRQGGGEETQYF TGCGCCAGCAGGCAAGGGGGGGGCGAAGAGACCCAGTACTTC
. TRBJ1-2 TRBV3-1/TRBV3-2 . CASSHSGTQVNYGYTF TGTGCCAGCAGCCACTCCGGGACACAAGTTAACTATGGCTACACCTTC
TRBD2 TRBJ2-2 TRBV5-1 . CASSPGGSGGQNTGELFF TGCGCCAGCAGTCCAGGCGGTAGCGGGGGCCAGAACACCGGGGAGCTGTTTTTT
TRBD1 TRBJ2-5 TRBV4-2 . CASSSTGGQETQYF TGTGCCAGCAGCTCGACAGGGGGGCAAGAGACCCAGTACTTC
TRBD1 TRBJ1-2 TRBV6-6 . CASSYLTTGGGYGYTF TGTGCCAGCAGTTACCTAACGACAGGGGGTGGCTATGGCTACACCTTC
. TRBJ2-2 TRBV6-5 . CASRSGGPYTGELFF TGTGCCAGCAGATCCGGGGGGCCGTACACCGGGGAGCTGTTTTTT
TRBD1 TRBJ2-3 TRBV7-2 . CASSTNRGLGADTQYF TGTGCCAGCAGCACCAACAGGGGGCTAGGAGCAGATACGCAGTATTTT
TRBD1 TRBJ2-7 TRBV11-3 few CASSSSDRRLYEQYF TGTGCCAGCAGCTCCTCGGACAGGAGACTTTACGAGCAGTACTTC
TRBD1 TRBJ2-7 TRBV7-2 . CASSKGQPLEQYF TGTGCCAGCAGCAAGGGACAGCCACTGGAGCAGTACTTC
. TRBJ2-2 TRBV7-8 . CASSRGTVASGGELFF TGTGCCAGCAGCCGGGGGACAGTAGCCTCGGGAGGGGAGCTGTTTTTT
. TRBJ1-2 TRBV9 . CASSTGLRDYTF TGTGCCAGCAGCACGGGACTCCGCGACTACACCTTC
. TRBJ2-2 TRBV11-2 once CASSFGRLGRYTGELFF TGTGCCAGCAGCTTCGGACGTCTTGGGAGATACACCGGGGAGCTGTTTTTT
TRBD2 TRBJ2-1 TRBV19 few CASSIGAGPSREQFF TGTGCCAGTAGTATAGGAGCGGGGCCCTCACGGGAGCAGTTCTTC
TRBD2 TRBJ2-5 TRBV9 once CASSSGTKETQYF TGTGCCAGCAGCAGCGGGACTAAAGAGACCCAGTACTTC
TRBD1 TRBJ1-2 TRBV7-9 . CASSSGQDSANYGYTF TGTGCCAGCAGCTCCGGACAGGACTCAGCTAACTATGGCTACACCTTC
TRBD2 TRBJ2-5 TRBV5-1 . CASSLVLRTSGGQETQYF TGCGCCAGCAGCTTGGTCTTGAGGACTAGCGGGGGCCAAGAGACCCAGTACTTC
. TRBJ1-1 TRBV5-5 . CASSWRGNTEAFF TGTGCCAGCAGCTGGAGGGGTAACACTGAAGCTTTCTTT
TRBD1 TRBJ2-2 TRBV6-1 . CASSAPSGTATGELFF TGTGCCAGCAGTGCTCCCTCCGGGACAGCCACCGGGGAGCTGTTTTTT
TRBD1 TRBJ1-4 TRBV5-1 few CASSPSQGRSEKLFF TGCGCCAGCAGCCCTTCACAGGGGCGGAGTGAAAAACTGTTTTTT
. TRBJ2-5 TRBV18 once CASSPLHFFPETQYF TGTGCCAGCTCACCCCTGCACTTCTTCCCAGAGACCCAGTACTTC
TRBD1 TRBJ1-2 TRBV6-1 . CASSEGTGAYYGYTF TGTGCCAGCAGTGAGGGGACAGGCGCCTACTATGGCTACACCTTC
. TRBJ2-7 TRBV6-1 . CASSESWSYEQYF TGTGCCAGCAGTGAAAGTTGGAGCTACGAGCAGTACTTC
. TRBJ2-7 TRBV11-1 few CASSLPGSHEQYF TGTGCCAGCAGCTTACCAGGGTCCCACGAGCAGTACTTC
. TRBJ1-5 TRBV3-1/TRBV3-2 . CASSHQGGNQPQHF TGTGCCAGCAGTCATCAAGGGGGCAATCAGCCCCAGCATTTT
. TRBJ1-6 TRBV5-5 . CASRPRAGAGSPLHF TGTGCCAGCAGGCCCCGCGCAGGGGCCGGATCACCCCTCCACTTT
TRBD1 TRBJ2-7 TRBV5-6 . CASSLSGTGGGNEQYF TGTGCCAGCAGCTTATCAGGGACAGGGGGAGGGAACGAGCAGTACTTC
TRBD2 TRBJ2-5 TRBV3-1/TRBV3-2 . CASSQEWPAGALETQYF TGTGCCAGCAGCCAAGAATGGCCAGCGGGGGCCCTGGAGACCCAGTACTTC
. TRBJ2-7 TRBV5-4 . CASSPTESHEQYF TGTGCCAGCAGCCCAACAGAGTCCCACGAGCAGTACTTC
. TRBJ2-2 TRBV14 . CASSQKQETGRNTGELFF TGTGCCAGCAGCCAGAAGCAGGAGACAGGACGGAACACCGGGGAGCTGTTTTTT
TRBD1 TRBJ2-5 TRBV10-2 . CASSPGQALTQYF TGCGCCAGCAGTCCCGGACAGGCTCTTACCCAGTACTTC
. TRBJ1-4 TRBV4-1 . CASSQEMDSLRGLFF TGCGCCAGCAGCCAAGAGATGGACAGCCTAAGAGGCCTGTTTTTT
. TRBJ1-6 TRBV6-5 . CASSCSYNSPLHF TGTGCCAGCAGTTGCAGCTATAATTCACCCCTCCACTTT
. TRBJ1-6 TRBV30 . CAWSDPGYNSPLHF TGTGCCTGGAGTGATCCAGGGTATAATTCACCCCTCCACTTT
TRBD2 TRBJ2-1 TRBV18 . CASSPDAGGSYNEQFF TGTGCCAGCTCACCCGATGCGGGGGGCTCCTACAATGAGCAGTTCTTC
TRBD1 TRBJ1-2 TRBV28 . CASSLSTGGYGYTF TGTGCCAGCAGTTTATCGACAGGGGGCTATGGCTACACCTTC
. TRBJ1-5 TRBV7-2 . CASSLSWRGAGQPQHF TGTGCCAGCAGCTTATCGTGGCGGGGGGCGGGTCAGCCCCAGCATTTT
TRBD2 TRBJ2-4 TRBV19 few CASSTTGTRYLSF TGTGCCAGTAGTACGACCGGGACTAGATATTTGTCCTTC
TRBD2 TRBJ2-7 TRBV10-3 few CAAGGASTSGEQYF TGTGCCGCGGGGGGGGCTAGTACATCTGGGGAGCAGTACTTC
TRBD1 TRBJ2-1 TRBV5-1 once CASSPGREDRVRNEQFF TGCGCCAGCAGCCCCGGAAGGGAGGACAGGGTACGGAATGAGCAGTTCTTC
TRBD1 TRBJ1-2 TRBV24-1 few CATSDRTGSYGYTF TGTGCCACCAGTGACAGGACAGGGTCCTATGGCTACACCTTC
. TRBJ1-2 TRBV3-1/TRBV3-2 . CASSRSTGFYGYTF TGTGCCAGCAGCCGCTCCACAGGATTCTATGGCTACACCTTC
. TRBJ1-5 TRBV10-3 . CAISSGFNQPQHF TGTGCCATCAGTTCAGGGTTTAATCAGCCCCAGCATTTT
TRBD1 TRBJ2-7 TRBV10-3 . CAISPGQGALEQYF TGTGCCATCAGTCCGGGACAGGGGGCTCTCGAGCAGTACTTC
TRBD1 TRBJ1-4 TRBV6-2/TRBV6-3 . CASSAGGDSVGKLFF TGTGCCAGCAGTGCAGGGGGCGATTCTGTCGGAAAACTGTTTTTT
TRBD1 TRBJ1-6 TRBV30 once CAWSVPGQQYNSPLHF TGTGCCTGGAGTGTCCCGGGACAGCAGTATAATTCACCCCTCCACTTT
TRBD1 TRBJ2-7 TRBV7-2 . CASSRQGGLSYEQYF TGTGCCAGCAGTCGACAGGGGGGACTCTCCTACGAGCAGTACTTC
. TRBJ2-3 TRBV15 . CATSSQSRGTDTQYF TGTGCCACCAGCAGCCAGTCCCGCGGGACAGATACGCAGTATTTT
. TRBJ1-1 TRBV7-9 . CASSPAGAKNRGEAFF TGTGCCAGCAGCCCCGCGGGGGCCAAAAACCGAGGTGAAGCTTTCTTT
. TRBJ1-6 TRBV6-1 . CASSEGRSYNSPLHF TGTGCCAGCAGTGAAGGGCGGAGTTATAATTCACCCCTCCACTTT
. TRBJ1-4 TRBV30 . CAQSQGSNEKLFF TGTGCCCAATCACAGGGTAGTAATGAAAAACTGTTTTTT
. TRBJ2-7 TRBV2 few CASSGQTEEQYF TGTGCCAGCAGTGGACAGACAGAAGAGCAGTACTTC
TRBD2 TRBJ2-3 TRBV10-2 . CASSVTSGAGDTQYF TGCGCCAGCAGTGTGACTAGCGGGGCAGGGGATACGCAGTATTTT
TRBD1 TRBJ1-6 TRBV19 . CASSMGQGHSPLHF TGTGCCAGTAGTATGGGACAGGGGCACTCACCCCTCCACTTT
. TRBJ1-1 TRBV5-1 . CASSLSLGRDNTEAFF TGCGCCAGCAGCTTGTCACTCGGGAGGGATAACACTGAAGCTTTCTTT
. TRBJ1-4 TRBV7-9 . CASRTGSKNEKLFF TGTGCCAGCAGGACGGGGTCGAAAAATGAAAAACTGTTTTTT
. TRBJ1-5 TRBV6-5 . CASSLTGYSNQPQHF TGTGCCAGCAGTTTAACAGGTTATAGCAATCAGCCCCAGCATTTT